The present T cell receptor (beta chain) was sequenced within a study of T cells in Graves' hyperthyroidism and ophthalmopathy. CDR1 and CDR2 from the germline V gene are LGHDT and YNNKEL (reference sequence). Trimming at V came to 0 bases and at J to 5 bases, leaving 9 bases not matched to a gene. This CDR3 has 17 residues. Researchers took RNA transcripts and amplified the TCR beta CDR3 regions from them. The HTBI primer set served for first-round RT-PCR of the TCR CDR3. TCRdb re-analysed the multiplex PCR reads in MiXCR, keeping a single row per CDR3 protein. The sample lists around 600,000 distinct CDR3 sequences, roughly 15% occurring once. Subjects with ophthalmopathy showed a Clinical Activity Score no lower than 3, a NOSPECS grade no lower than 4, and a duration shorter than 3 months. Each diagnosis was grounded in clinical symptoms, serum thyroxine and TRAb, thyroid ultrasound, and orbital computed tomography.

Sample: blood. The TCR originated in a woman aged 45 to 65 with Graves' ophthalmopathy. V is TRBV3-1 and J is TRBJ2-5, with 10 bases that match TRBD2. The CDR3 DNA reads as TGTGCCAGCAGCCAAGATTCAAGCGGGAGGGCCATGGAGACCCAGTACTTC. Encoded protein: CASSQDSSGRAMETQYF.